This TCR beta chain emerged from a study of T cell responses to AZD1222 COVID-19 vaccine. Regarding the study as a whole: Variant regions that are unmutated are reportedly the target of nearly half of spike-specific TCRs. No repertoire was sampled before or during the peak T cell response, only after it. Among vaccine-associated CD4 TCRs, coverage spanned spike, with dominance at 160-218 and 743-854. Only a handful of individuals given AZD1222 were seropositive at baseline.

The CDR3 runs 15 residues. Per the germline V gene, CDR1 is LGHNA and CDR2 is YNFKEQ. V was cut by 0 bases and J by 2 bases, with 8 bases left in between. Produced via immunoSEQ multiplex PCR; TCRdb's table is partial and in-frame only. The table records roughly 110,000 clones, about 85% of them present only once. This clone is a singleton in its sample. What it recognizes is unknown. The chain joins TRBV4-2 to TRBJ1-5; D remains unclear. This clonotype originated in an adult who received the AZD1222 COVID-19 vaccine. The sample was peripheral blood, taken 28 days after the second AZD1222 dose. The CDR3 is CASSQDQGRNQPQHF. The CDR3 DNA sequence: TGTGCCAGCAGCCAAGATCAAGGTCGCAATCAGCCCCAGCATTTT.